This is a list of T cell receptor beta chains from one sample in a study of cytomegalovirus exposure and HLA in healthy donors. The method was immunoSEQ multiplex PCR; TCRdb's version includes in-frame clones alone and lacks a portion of them. The sample lists 130,000 or so clones, around three quarters seen once, with about 3% in the top ten. The sample comprised PBMCs. Receptor source: a man between 25 and 39 years old in good health and CMV-seronegative. Each CDR3 is given with its conserved first and last residue. D genes are given only for firm matches. Clone size appears in some rows only: once, few, many, or a class for an expanded clone.

V,D,size,J,DNA,CDR3
TRBV5-4,.,.,TRBJ2-6,TGTGCCAGCAGCCCTACAGCTTTTCTCCCCGCGGGGGCCAACGTCCTGACTTTC,CASSPTAFLPAGANVLTF
TRBV6-4,TRBD2,.,TRBJ2-1,TGTGCCAGCCAGAGTCTAGCGGGGGGGCCCGGCGAGCAGTTCTTC,CASQSLAGGPGEQFF
TRBV11-2,.,.,TRBJ1-1,TGTGCCAGCAGCCCCGTGGGAGGGACTGCGAACACTGAAGCTTTCTTT,CASSPVGGTANTEAFF
TRBV7-8,.,.,TRBJ2-7,TGTGCCAGCAGCTTGGGTCGGCTAGCCCTCTACGAGCAGTACTTC,CASSLGRLALYEQYF
TRBV5-1,TRBD2,.,TRBJ2-7,TGCGCCAGCAGGCCACCGGGACTAGCGGGACTAAACTCCTACGAGCAGTACTTC,CASRPPGLAGLNSYEQYF
TRBV7-2,TRBD1,.,TRBJ2-5,TGTGCCAGCAGCCCGTACGGGACAGGACAAGAGACCCAGTACTTC,CASSPYGTGQETQYF
TRBV1,.,.,TRBJ2-7,TGCACCAGCAGCCTTCAGCGAGGAACCTACGAGCAGTACTTC,CTSSLQRGTYEQYF
TRBV5-1,.,.,TRBJ1-3,TGCGCCAGCCACAGACAGGCGCTTGCGGGAAACACCATATATTTT,CASHRQALAGNTIYF
TRBV7-9,TRBD2,few,TRBJ2-5,TGTGCCAGCAGCTTAGTGGTTGGGACTAGGGGCGAGACCCAGTACTTC,CASSLVVGTRGETQYF
TRBV11-3,.,.,TRBJ1-5,TGTGCCAGCAGCCTCCTCAGGGATCGGGGGTCGTTGCAGCCCCAGCATTTT,CASSLLRDRGSLQPQHF
TRBV20-1,.,few,TRBJ1-2,TGCAGTGTGTGGACTAGCTATGGCTACACCTTC,CSVWTSYGYTF
TRBV1,.,.,TRBJ1-2,TGCGCCAGCAGTCATGGGGGGACGCAGAACTATGGCTACACCTTC,CASSHGGTQNYGYTF
TRBV9,.,once,TRBJ2-1,TGTGCCAGCAGCGTAGTGGGAGATTTCTACAATGAGCAGTTCTTC,CASSVVGDFYNEQFF
TRBV6-1,TRBD1,.,TRBJ2-4,TGTGCCAGCAGCCCGACAGGGGGCGCGAGGCACATTCAGTACTTC,CASSPTGGARHIQYF
TRBV19,TRBD2,.,TRBJ2-3,TGTGCCAGTAGTCTTCGACTAGCGGGGGGAGTTACAGATACGCAGTATTTT,CASSLRLAGGVTDTQYF
TRBV9,TRBD2,.,TRBJ2-2,TGTGCCAGCAGCCCCACGGGGGGGAGGACCGGGGAGCTGTTTTTT,CASSPTGGRTGELFF
TRBV9,TRBD1,.,TRBJ1-2,TGTGCCAGCAGCCCGAGCCCGGGACAGGGGGGAGAAGGCTACACCTTC,CASSPSPGQGGEGYTF
TRBV4-1,TRBD2,.,TRBJ2-7,TGCGCCAGCAGCTCCGGACTAGCGGGAGTCTACGAGCAGTACTTC,CASSSGLAGVYEQYF
TRBV10-3,TRBD2,.,TRBJ2-3,TGTGCCATCAGTGCGATACGACTAGCGGAGGGCACAGATACGCAGTATTTT,CAISAIRLAEGTDTQYF
TRBV28,TRBD2,.,TRBJ2-3,TGTGCCAGCAGTACTAGCGGGGGTCACACAGATACGCAGTATTTT,CASSTSGGHTDTQYF
TRBV6-6,TRBD1,.,TRBJ2-2,TGTGCCAGCAGTTACAGGACAGGGGGCAGCACCGGGGAGCTGTTTTTT,CASSYRTGGSTGELFF
TRBV14,.,.,TRBJ1-5,TGTGCCAGCAGCCAAAATGGCTATCAGCCCCAGCATTTT,CASSQNGYQPQHF
TRBV7-9,TRBD1,once,TRBJ1-5,TGTGCCAGCAGCCCACACGGGACAGATCAGCCCCAGCATTTT,CASSPHGTDQPQHF
TRBV28,.,.,TRBJ2-7,TGTGCCAGCAGTTTCGTCTCCTACGAGCAGTACTTC,CASSFVSYEQYF
TRBV4-3,TRBD2,.,TRBJ2-1,TGCGCCAGCAGTCAGACTAGCGGGGGGCATACCTTCTACAATGAGCAGTTCTTC,CASSQTSGGHTFYNEQFF
TRBV10-3,TRBD1,.,TRBJ1-3,TGTGCCATCCACCGGGACAGCGGAAACACCATATATTTT,CAIHRDSGNTIYF
TRBV9,TRBD2,.,TRBJ2-7,TGTGCCAGCAGCGCCCTAGCGGGCTTGAACTACGAGCAGTACTTC,CASSALAGLNYEQYF
TRBV19,.,.,TRBJ2-7,TGTGCCAGTAGCCGACAGGTACCGAACGAGCAGTACTTC,CASSRQVPNEQYF
TRBV11-3,TRBD2,.,TRBJ2-3,TGTGCCAGCAGCTTCTCAGCGGGGGGGACAGATACGCAGTATTTT,CASSFSAGGTDTQYF
TRBV11-2,.,once,TRBJ1-1,TGTGCCAGCAGCTTAGTCACTGACAAGAACACTGAAGCTTTCTTT,CASSLVTDKNTEAFF